This T cell receptor (beta chain) was sequenced for a study of blood T cell repertoires in COVID-19 (dated by TCRdb to the early 2020s). Background on the whole study: Samples from collaborators originated in the United States, Italy and Spain and spanned both the acute and convalescent phases of COVID-19. A de-identified subject ID, COVID-19 status, age in years and sex were almost always included in the sample metadata. Where available, HLA class I and class II types were obtained from metadata supplied by the sample provider rather than from assay-based typing. A freely available public database, intended as a resource for researchers studying the immune response to SARS-CoV-2, is where the repertoires were released. The prospective study material was composed of cDNA or gDNA derived from T cells, B-cell-depleted T cells, or PBMCs. The dataset comprised deeply sampled blood TCRbeta repertoires from subjects exposed to, actively infected with, or recovered from COVID-19. The samples were drawn from the first 160 participants of the ongoing ImmuneRACE study and from some 1,300 subjects provided by 6 global collaborators.

The paper's findings and limits, for the study overall: How much clinical and demographic metadata was included differed by source and by participant, and the metadata was provided uncurated.

TCRbeta CDR3 regions were amplified from genomic DNA using the immunoSEQ Assay, a bias-controlled multiplex PCR. From the authors' description of their analysis: The number of nucleated cells in each sample was estimated by amplification of reference gene primers within the assay. To quantify the absolute abundance of each unique TCRbeta CDR3 rearrangement, sequence reads were collapsed and filtered. Productive Simpson clonality was computed per sample as the square root of Simpson's diversity index over productive rearrangements. TCRdb carries this immuneACCESS record with in-frame sequences only. Its versions omit some clonotypes, under half of them owing to an unresolved V gene in the studies checked, with the rest unexplained. V and J calls plus clone size are reproduced from that table; the DNA served to infer D and trimming. This sample comprises about 240,000 clones, roughly four fifths of them detected only once. About 4.5% of the sample is held by the ten biggest clonotypes.

Collaborating institutions collected whole blood in K2EDTA tubes following their own protocols. For TCRbeta analysis, collaborators shipped samples as frozen whole blood, isolated PBMCs, or DNA extracted from either of those sample types. The CDR1 and CDR2 encoded by the germline V gene are WSHSY and SAAADI. V trim: 7 bases; J trim: 2 bases; unmatched bases: 2. The CDR3 spans 13 residues, from the cysteine through the phenylalanine. Just CDR3 DNA is preserved here, 39 bases in frame from base 1. Note on this clone: Its target antigen remains unknown. Base qualities are not recorded, but no much larger clone differs from it by a single base.

The chain joins TRBV10-2 to TRBJ2-1; TRBD2 fits 7 bases in the junction. This sequence originates from a woman in her sixties or seventies with acute or convalescent COVID-19. The sample comprised peripheral blood. Read as DNA, the sequence is TGCGCCAGCATGCGGGGGACCTACAATGAGCAGTTCTTC. The translation is CASMRGTYNEQFF.